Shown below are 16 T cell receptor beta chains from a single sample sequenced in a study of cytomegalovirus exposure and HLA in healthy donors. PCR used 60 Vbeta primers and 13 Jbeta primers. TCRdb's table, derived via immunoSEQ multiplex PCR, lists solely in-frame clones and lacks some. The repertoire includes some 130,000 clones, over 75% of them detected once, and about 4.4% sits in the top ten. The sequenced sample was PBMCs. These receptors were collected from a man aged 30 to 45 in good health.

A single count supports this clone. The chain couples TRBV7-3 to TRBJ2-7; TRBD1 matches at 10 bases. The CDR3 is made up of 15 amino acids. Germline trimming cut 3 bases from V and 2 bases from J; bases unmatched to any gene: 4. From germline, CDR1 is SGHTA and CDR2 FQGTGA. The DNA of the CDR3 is TGTGCCAGCAGCTTGACAGGGGGCCGCACCTACGAGCAGTACTTC. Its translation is CASSLTGGRTYEQYF.

For the CDR3, the DNA is TGTGCCAGCAGCACGGGACTTCAAGAGACCCAGTACTTC. Translation: CASSTGLQETQYF. This chain joins TRBV7-9 and TRBJ2-5; possibly TRBD2 for D (6 bases). The V and J ends lost 5 bases and 2 bases respectively, with 9 bases between them. CDR3 length equals 13 residues. Germline lookup yields CDR1 SEHNR and CDR2 FQNEAQ (reference sequence).

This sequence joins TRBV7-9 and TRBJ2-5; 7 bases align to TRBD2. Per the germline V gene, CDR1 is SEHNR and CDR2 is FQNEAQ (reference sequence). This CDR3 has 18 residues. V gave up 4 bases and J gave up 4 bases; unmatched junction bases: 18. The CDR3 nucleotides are TGTGCCAGCAGCTATCGGGGCGGGAGATTGCTCCCCCCAGAGACCCAGTACTTC. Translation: CASSYRGGRLLPPETQYF. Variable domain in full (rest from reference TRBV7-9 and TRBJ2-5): DTGVSQNPRHKITKRGQNVTFRCDPISEHNRLYWYRQTLGQGPEFLTYFQNEAQLEKSRLLSDRFSAERPKGSFSTLEIQRTEQGDSAMYLCASSYRGGRLLPPETQYFGPGTRLLVL.

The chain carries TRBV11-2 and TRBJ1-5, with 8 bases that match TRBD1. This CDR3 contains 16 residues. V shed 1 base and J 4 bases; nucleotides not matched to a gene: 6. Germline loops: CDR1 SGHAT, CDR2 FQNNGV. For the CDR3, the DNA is TGTGCCAGCAGCTTAGCCGCAGGGGGCTTAAATCAGCCCCAGCATTTT. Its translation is CASSLAAGGLNQPQHF.

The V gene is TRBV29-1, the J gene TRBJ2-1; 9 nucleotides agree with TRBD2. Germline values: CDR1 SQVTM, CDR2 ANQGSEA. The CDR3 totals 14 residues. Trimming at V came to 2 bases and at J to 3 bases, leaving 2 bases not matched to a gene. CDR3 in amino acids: CSVEKTSGYNEQFF. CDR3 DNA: TGCAGCGTTGAAAAGACTAGCGGCTACAATGAGCAGTTCTTC.

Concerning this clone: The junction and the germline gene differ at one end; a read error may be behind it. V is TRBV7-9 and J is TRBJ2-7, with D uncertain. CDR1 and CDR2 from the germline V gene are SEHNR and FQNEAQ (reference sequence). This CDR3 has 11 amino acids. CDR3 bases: TGTTCCAGCAGCCTAGTCAACGAGCAGTACTTC. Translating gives CSSSLVNEQYF.

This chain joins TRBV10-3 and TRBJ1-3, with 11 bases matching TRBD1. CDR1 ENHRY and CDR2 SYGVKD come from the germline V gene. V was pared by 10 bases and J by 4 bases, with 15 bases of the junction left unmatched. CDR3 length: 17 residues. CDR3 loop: CASRPGTGTGGGNTIYF. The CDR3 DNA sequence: TGTGCCAGCCGACCAGGAACCGGGACAGGGGGAGGAAACACCATATATTTT.

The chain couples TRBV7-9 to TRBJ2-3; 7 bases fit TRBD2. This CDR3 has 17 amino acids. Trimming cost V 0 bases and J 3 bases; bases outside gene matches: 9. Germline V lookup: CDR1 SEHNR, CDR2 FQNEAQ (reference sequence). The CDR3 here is CASSLAWGPGGTDTQYF. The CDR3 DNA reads TGTGCCAGCAGCTTAGCATGGGGACCGGGGGGTACAGATACGCAGTATTTT.

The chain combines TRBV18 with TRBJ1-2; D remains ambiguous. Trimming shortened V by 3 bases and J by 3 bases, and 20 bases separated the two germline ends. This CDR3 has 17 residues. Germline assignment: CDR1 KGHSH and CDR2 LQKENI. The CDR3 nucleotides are TGTGCCAGCTCACCCCCTGCTGGAGGGAAAAGTGACTATGGCTACACCTTC. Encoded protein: CASSPPAGGKSDYGYTF.

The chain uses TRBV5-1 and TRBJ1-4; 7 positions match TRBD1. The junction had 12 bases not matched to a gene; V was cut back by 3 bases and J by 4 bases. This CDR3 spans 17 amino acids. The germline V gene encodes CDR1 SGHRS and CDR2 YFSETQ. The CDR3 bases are TGCGCCAGCAGCTCTGGGGTAGGGGGCGCGTATAATGAAAAACTGTTTTTT. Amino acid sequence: CASSSGVGGAYNEKLFF.

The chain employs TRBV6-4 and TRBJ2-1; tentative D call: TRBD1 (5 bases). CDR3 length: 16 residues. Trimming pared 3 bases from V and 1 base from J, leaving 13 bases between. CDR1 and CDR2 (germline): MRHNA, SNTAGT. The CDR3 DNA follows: TGTGCCAGCAGTGATATTGGGGCTAGATCCTACAATGAGCAGTTCTTC. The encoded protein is CASSDIGARSYNEQFF.

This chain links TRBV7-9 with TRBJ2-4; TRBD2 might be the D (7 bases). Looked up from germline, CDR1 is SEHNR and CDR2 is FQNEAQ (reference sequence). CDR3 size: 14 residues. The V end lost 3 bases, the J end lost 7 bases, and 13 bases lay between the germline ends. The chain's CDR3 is CASSFSRGGNIQYF. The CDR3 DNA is TGTGCCAGCAGCTTCTCCAGGGGAGGGAACATTCAGTACTTC.

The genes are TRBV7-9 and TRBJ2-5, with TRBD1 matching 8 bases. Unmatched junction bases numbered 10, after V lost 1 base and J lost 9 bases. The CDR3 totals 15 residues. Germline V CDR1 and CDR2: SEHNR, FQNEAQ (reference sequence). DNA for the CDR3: TGTGCCAGCAGCTTAGGACAGGGGTTCGTAGACCCCCAGTACTTC. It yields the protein CASSLGQGFVDPQYF.

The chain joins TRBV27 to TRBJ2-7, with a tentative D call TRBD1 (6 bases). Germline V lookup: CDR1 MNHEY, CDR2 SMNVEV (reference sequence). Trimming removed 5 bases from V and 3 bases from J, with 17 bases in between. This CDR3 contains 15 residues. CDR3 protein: CASSPLPQGSYEQYF. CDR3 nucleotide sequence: TGTGCCAGCAGTCCTCTCCCCCAGGGGAGCTACGAGCAGTACTTC.

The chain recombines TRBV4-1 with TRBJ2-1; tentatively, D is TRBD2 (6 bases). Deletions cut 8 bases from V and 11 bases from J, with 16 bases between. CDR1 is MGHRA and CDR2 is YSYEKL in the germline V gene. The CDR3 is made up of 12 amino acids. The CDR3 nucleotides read TGCGCCAGCGGGCCCGGAGCGGGCAAGCAGTTCTTC. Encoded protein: CASGPGAGKQFF.

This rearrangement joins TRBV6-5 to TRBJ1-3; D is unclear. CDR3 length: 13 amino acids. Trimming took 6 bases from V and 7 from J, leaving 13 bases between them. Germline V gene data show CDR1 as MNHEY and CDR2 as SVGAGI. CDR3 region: CASRPRRENTIYF. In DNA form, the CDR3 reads TGTGCCAGCAGACCTAGGAGGGAGAACACCATATATTTT.